This T cell receptor beta chain stems from a study of Graves' ophthalmopathy and Graves' hyperthyroidism. Beta-chain TCR CDR3 regions were amplified from RNA transcripts. HTBI primers were employed in first-round RT-PCR, then a second-round multiplex PCR followed. TCRdb recomputed calls from the multiplex PCR reads with MiXCR, one row per CDR3 protein. The table shows hundreds of thousands of distinct CDR3 sequences, with 22% occurring only once. Sequenced: peripheral blood. This clonotype originated in a woman under 30 with stable Graves' hyperthyroidism. Some clones in this sample may be carry-over from other donors' samples.

The CDR3 reads CASSKTSGGPYQETQYF. The CDR3 bases are TGTGCCAGCAGTAAGACTAGCGGGGGACCGTACCAAGAGACCCAGTACTTC. This chain joins TRBV12-3 or TRBV12-4 and TRBJ2-5; 12 bases are shared with TRBD2. The length of the CDR3 is 17 residues. Losses at the gene ends were 5 bases for V and 0 bases for J; bases not matched to a gene: 7.